This T cell receptor beta chain was retrieved from a study of T cells after yellow fever vaccination. The CDR3 loop spans 14 amino acids. Per germline, CDR1 MDHEN and CDR2 SYDVKM. The V end lost 6 bases, the J end lost 0 bases, and 10 bases lay between the germline ends. TCRdb re-called the 5' RACE reads with MiXCR, one entry per CDR3 protein. This table has 300,000 to 450,000 distinct CDR3 sequences, over 5% appearing once. The input for sequencing was PBMCs, taken 5 days after the yellow fever booster vaccination. The chain employs TRBV28 and TRBJ2-3; TRBD1 or TRBD2 may be the D gene (6 bases each). This sequence originates from a man aged 25 to 45 who received the YFV17D yellow fever vaccine. CDR3 amino acids: CASRGGHSTDTQYF. For the CDR3, the DNA is TGTGCCAGCAGGGGGGGACATAGCACAGATACGCAGTATTTT.